These 32 T cell receptor beta chains share one sample of origin, sequenced in a study of blood T cell repertoires in COVID-19. Assay used: immunoSEQ multiplex PCR; TCRdb lists only in-frame clones, some missing. The table has 100,000 or so clones, 75% to 90% seen once. What was sequenced was peripheral blood. These receptors came from a human donor in a cohort sampled during active COVID-19.

This chain uses TRBV19 with TRBJ1-3; D call uncertain. Germline V gene sequence: CDR1 LNHDA, CDR2 SQIVND (reference sequence). The V gene lost 7 bases and the J gene lost 1 base, with 11 bases spanning the gap. CDR3 length equals 14 residues. The CDR3 here is CASNPLLSGNTIYF. CDR3 coding DNA: TGTGCCAGTAACCCCCTACTTTCTGGAAACACCATATATTTT.

The CDR3 region is CASSVSTSGGTDTQYF. The DNA of the CDR3 is TGTGCCAGCAGCGTCTCAACTAGCGGGGGCACAGATACGCAGTATTTT. The chain combines TRBV9 with TRBJ2-3, with 10 nucleotides matching TRBD2. This CDR3 has 16 residues. Germline assignment: CDR1 SGDLS and CDR2 YYNGEE. The V and J ends lost 2 bases and 1 base, in that order; junction bases with no gene match: 4.

This clone was detected a few times. This chain links TRBV11-2 with TRBJ1-1, with 10 bases fitting TRBD1. The CDR3 extends over 14 amino acids. The germline CDR1 and CDR2 sequences are SGHAT and FQNNGV. V dropped 5 bases and J dropped 5; count of bases not matched to a gene: 5. The chain's CDR3 is CASSGDRGGTEAFF. In DNA form, the CDR3 reads TGTGCCAGCAGCGGGGACAGGGGAGGGACTGAAGCTTTCTTT.

The gene calls are TRBV7-6 and TRBJ2-3; tentative D call: TRBD2 (6 bases). Trimming cost V 0 bases and J 2 bases, with 15 bases left between them. Germline V gene sequence: CDR1 SGHVS, CDR2 FNYEAQ. CDR3 length equals 17 residues. CDR3 region: CASSLAPPGSYTDTQYF. CDR3 coding DNA: TGTGCCAGCAGCTTAGCCCCCCCCGGGAGTTACACAGATACGCAGTATTTT.

This clone has just a few counts. The chain combines TRBV27 with TRBJ2-7, with TRBD1 as a possible D gene (5 bases). V was cut by 6 bases and J by 2 bases, with 11 bases left in between. Per the germline V gene, CDR1 is MNHEY and CDR2 is SMNVEV (reference sequence). The CDR3 length is 13 residues. The CDR3 DNA sequence: TGTGCCAGCAGCTGGGGCGAGCCCTACGAGCAGTACTTC. It yields the protein CASSWGEPYEQYF.

The chain is built from TRBV7-9 and TRBJ2-7, with a weak D call TRBD1 (6 bases). CDR3 length: 14 residues. The germline V and J ends were trimmed by 3 bases and 3 bases, with 12 bases remaining between them. Per the germline V gene, CDR1 is SEHNR and CDR2 is FQNEAQ (reference sequence). The CDR3 nucleotides read TGTGCCAGCAGCTTTACAGGGCCCATCTACGAGCAGTACTTC. Translating it yields CASSFTGPIYEQYF. The full variable domain, with the rest looked up from reference TRBV7-9 and TRBJ2-7, is DTGVSQNPRHKITKRGQNVTFRCDPISEHNRLYWYRQTLGQGPEFLTYFQNEAQLEKSRLLSDRFSAERPKGSFSTLEIQRTEQGDSAMYLCASSFTGPIYEQYFGPGTRLTVT.

This clone was counted between two and nine times. The chain has TRBV15 and TRBJ2-7, with TRBD1 as a possible D gene (5 bases). Germline V CDR1 and CDR2: LNHNV, YYDKDF (reference sequence). Trimming shortened V by 5 bases and J by 3 bases, and 17 bases separated the two germline ends. The CDR3 runs 15 residues. CDR3 region: CATSASRQGLYEQYF. The CDR3 DNA is TGTGCCACCAGCGCCAGTAGGCAGGGCCTCTACGAGCAGTACTTC.

The chain uses TRBV28 and TRBJ2-7; D is possibly TRBD2 (6 bases). This CDR3 has 15 residues. V lost 6 bases and J 4 bases, leaving 19 bases between the germline ends. In germline, CDR1 is MDHEN, CDR2 SYDVKM. This chain's CDR3 is CASSLRTGEMYEQYF. In DNA form, the CDR3 reads TGTGCCAGCAGCCTCCGTACGGGAGAGATGTACGAGCAGTACTTC.

This rearrangement joins TRBV5-1 to TRBJ2-7; 11 bases line up with TRBD1. The germline V gene has CDR1 SGHRS and CDR2 YFSETQ. Unmatched junction bases numbered 2, after V lost 3 bases and J lost 6 bases. CDR3 length: 13 residues. CDR3 region: CASSWDRGSEQYF. The CDR3 DNA reads as TGCGCCAGCAGCTGGGACAGGGGGTCCGAGCAGTACTTC.

V is TRBV11-2 and J is TRBJ2-7, with unresolved D. Germline values: CDR1 SGHAT, CDR2 FQNNGV. There are 12 residues in the CDR3. V dropped 5 bases and J dropped 0 bases, with 5 bases sitting between them. The CDR3 DNA is TGTGCCAGCAGCCTATTCTCCTACGAGCAGTACTTC. It specifies CASSLFSYEQYF. The full variable domain, with the rest looked up from reference TRBV11-2 and TRBJ2-7, is EAGVAQSPRYKIIEKRQSVAFWCNPISGHATLYWYQQILGQGPKLLIQFQNNGVVDDSQLPKDRFSAERLKGVDSTLKIQPAKLEDSAVYLCASSLFSYEQYFGPGTRLTVT.

The genes are TRBV19 and TRBJ1-2, with 7 positions matching TRBD1. Looked up from germline, CDR1 is LNHDA and CDR2 is SQIVND (reference sequence). This CDR3 contains 13 residues. The V gene end was trimmed by 9 bases and the J gene end by 8 bases; junction bases not matched to a gene: 12. The CDR3 nucleotides are TGTGCCAGCTCCGACAGGGAGTGGGAAGGCTACACCTTC. It is translated as CASSDREWEGYTF.

This clone was observed a single time. This chain connects TRBV10-3 to TRBJ2-7; 11 positions agree with TRBD1. The CDR3 consists of 14 residues. V lost 8 bases and J lost 6; bases outside the gene matches: 9. Germline assignment: CDR1 ENHRY and CDR2 SYGVKD. The CDR3 loop is CAIQTGQGVFEQYF. The CDR3 coding sequence is TGTGCCATCCAGACGGGACAGGGGGTTTTCGAGCAGTACTTC.

This clone has more than one count but fewer than ten. The chain carries TRBV5-1 and TRBJ1-1, with D perhaps TRBD1 (6 bases). Trimming cost V 2 bases and J 1 base, with 9 bases left between them. Germline V gives CDR1 SGHRS, CDR2 YFSETQ. The CDR3 spans 14 residues. The CDR3 bases are TGCGCCAGCAGCTTAACAGGGACGAACACTGAAGCTTTCTTT. Its protein product is CASSLTGTNTEAFF.

This chain joins TRBV5-1 and TRBJ2-7, with 10 positions matching TRBD2. The J segment lost 5 bases and the V segment lost 3 bases, leaving 5 bases of the junction unmatched. CDR1 SGHRS and CDR2 YFSETQ come from the germline V gene. The CDR3 has 14 residues. The CDR3 nucleotides are TGCGCCAGCAGCTCCTCTAGCGGGAGAAACGAGCAGTACTTC. As protein: CASSSSSGRNEQYF.

The V and J genes are TRBV7-8 and TRBJ2-7; possibly TRBD2 for D (6 bases). CDR3 length equals 14 residues. The germline CDR1 and CDR2 sequences are SGHVS and FQNEAQ. V was cut by 0 bases and J by 7 bases, with 13 bases left in between. In DNA form, the CDR3 reads TGTGCCAGCAGCTTAGCTGGGCGGGATAGTGAGCAGTACTTC. Protein sequence: CASSLAGRDSEQYF.

The V and J genes are TRBV5-1 and TRBJ2-5; D is undetermined. Germline CDR1 and CDR2: SGHRS and YFSETQ. Trimming removed 3 bases at V and 2 bases at J, with 8 bases between. CDR3 length equals 13 residues. CDR3 in amino acids: CASSYSGQETQYF. CDR3 DNA: TGCGCCAGCAGCTACTCGGGTCAAGAGACCCAGTACTTC.

In this sample, this clone turned up once. The rearrangement joins TRBV3-1 (or the pseudogene TRBV3-2) to TRBJ2-1; no reliable D call. Trimming took off 5 bases at V and 7 bases at J, with 6 bases between the two ends. The germline V gene has CDR1 LGHDT and CDR2 YNNKEL (reference sequence). There are 11 residues in the CDR3. The CDR3 sequence: CASSTRNEQFF. CDR3 sequence (DNA): TGTGCCAGCAGCACGCGGAATGAGCAGTTCTTC.

V gene TRBV6-4 combines with J gene TRBJ2-7; no clear D. Trimming left V 0 bases short and J 0 bases short, with 15 bases between. This CDR3 has 17 amino acids. Germline lookup yields CDR1 MRHNA and CDR2 SNTAGT. CDR3 DNA: TGTGCCAGCAGTGACTCGAAAGTGCCCGACAACTCCTACGAGCAGTACTTC. It encodes CASSDSKVPDNSYEQYF.

V usage is TRBV14 and J usage is TRBJ2-7; the match to TRBD2 covers 7 bases. This CDR3 region has 15 residues. The V and J ends lost 3 bases and 2 bases, in that order; junction bases with no gene match: 7. Germline V gene sequence: CDR1 SGHDN, CDR2 FVKESK. The CDR3 DNA follows: TGTGCCAGCAGCCAGGCCAGGGACTACCCCTACGAGCAGTACTTC. Translated, it gives CASSQARDYPYEQYF.

The chain couples TRBV27 to TRBJ2-1; 13 positions match TRBD2. The germline CDR1 and CDR2 sequences are MNHEY and SMNVEV (reference sequence). CDR3 size: 18 residues. Trimming took 3 bases from V and 6 from J; bases not matched to a gene: 11. CDR3 sequence: CASSFFRTSGRRSNEQFF. CDR3 nucleotides: TGTGCCAGCAGTTTCTTTAGGACTAGCGGGAGACGCAGCAATGAGCAGTTCTTC.

This clone has just one count. The J gene is TRBJ1-1, the V gene TRBV29-1, with D tentatively TRBD1 (6 bases). CDR3 length equals 13 residues. Trimming shortened V by 7 bases and J by 5 bases, and 17 bases separated the two germline ends. CDR1 is SQVTM, CDR2 ANQGSEA, per germline. CDR3 in amino acids: CSAVRGRETEAFF. DNA of the CDR3: TGCAGCGCGGTAAGGGGGAGGGAGACTGAAGCTTTCTTT.

This rearrangement joins TRBV15 to TRBJ1-2, with D possibly matching TRBD1 (5 bases). Trimming pared 1 base from V and 4 bases from J, leaving 7 bases between. The CDR3 totals 13 residues. Germline V lookup: CDR1 LNHNV, CDR2 YYDKDF (reference sequence). The CDR3 sequence is CATSRADSYGYTF. CDR3 in DNA: TGTGCCACCAGCAGAGCAGACAGCTATGGCTACACCTTC. The full variable domain, completed using reference TRBV15 and TRBJ1-2, is DAMVIQNPRYQVTQFGKPVTLSCSQTLNHNVMYWYQQKSSQAPKLLFHYYDKDFNNEADTPDNFQSRRPNTSFCFLDIRSPGLGDTAMYLCATSRADSYGYTFGSGTRLTVV.

The chain has TRBV7-3 and TRBJ2-5, with a possible D match to TRBD1 (6 bases). Germline V gives CDR1 SGHTA, CDR2 FQGTGA. V lost 5 bases and J lost 4, with 20 bases in between. This CDR3 is 16 amino acids long. This chain's CDR3 is CASSASRATGLETQYF. The CDR3 DNA sequence: TGTGCCAGCAGCGCCAGTCGGGCAACAGGGTTAGAGACCCAGTACTTC.

The chain recombines TRBV5-8 with TRBJ2-5; TRBD1 matches at 8 bases. V shed 4 bases and J 1 base; nucleotides not matched to a gene: 9. CDR3 length: 16 residues. Germline V gives CDR1 SGHTS, CDR2 YDEGEE. The CDR3 bases are TGTGCCAGCAGCCCCAATCGGGACAGGAGCCAAGAGACCCAGTACTTC. Translation: CASSPNRDRSQETQYF.

The genes are TRBV7-9 and TRBJ1-2; D not resolved. The CDR3 consists of 14 residues. The ends were cut back, 2 bases at V and 4 bases at J, with 11 bases in the middle. Per germline, CDR1 SEHNR and CDR2 FQNEAQ (reference sequence). CDR3: CASSLTAGSYGYTF. The CDR3 bases are TGTGCCAGCAGCTTAACAGCCGGCAGCTATGGCTACACCTTC.

J is TRBJ2-3 and V is TRBV5-1; D perhaps matches TRBD2 (5 bases). The germline V gene encodes CDR1 SGHRS and CDR2 YFSETQ. Trimming left V 1 base short and J 0 bases short, with 12 bases between. The CDR3 has 16 amino acids. CDR3 coding DNA: TGCGCCAGCAGCTTGAGGGCGGGCGCTAGCACAGATACGCAGTATTTT. Protein product: CASSLRAGASTDTQYF. The full variable domain, in which reference TRBV5-1 and TRBJ2-3 provide the parts outside the CDR3, is KAGVTQTPRYLIKTRGQQVTLSCSPISGHRSVSWYQQTPGQGLQFLFEYFSETQRNKGNFPGRFSGRQFSNSRSEMNVSTLELGDSALYLCASSLRAGASTDTQYFGPGTRLTVL.

This clone appeared a few times. The rearrangement uses TRBV27 and TRBJ1-5, with D unresolved. This CDR3 is 13 amino acids long. Germline V gene data show CDR1 as MNHEY and CDR2 as SMNVEV (reference sequence). The germline V and J ends were trimmed by 5 bases and 7 bases, with 12 bases remaining between them. CDR3 sequence (DNA): TGTGCCAGCAGTCCGCGCTTTGAGCAGCCCCAGCATTTT. Encoded protein: CASSPRFEQPQHF.

The J gene is TRBJ1-3, the V gene TRBV27, with 9 bases aligning to TRBD1. V lost 3 bases, J lost 4 bases, and 10 bases stayed unmatched. The CDR3 has 17 amino acids. From germline, CDR1 is MNHEY and CDR2 SMNVEV (reference sequence). CDR3 DNA: TGTGCCAGCAGTTTGTACTTCGGACAGGGGCTGGGAAACACCATATATTTT. This sequence encodes CASSLYFGQGLGNTIYF.

The chain carries TRBV11-3 and TRBJ2-2; D is perhaps TRBD2 (5 bases). CDR3 size: 16 residues. Trimming pared 0 bases from V and 4 bases from J, leaving 12 bases between. Germline V lookup: CDR1 SGHNT, CDR2 YENEEA. The CDR3 bases are TGTGCCAGCAGCTTAGATCGGGGTAGTATCACCGGGGAGCTGTTTTTT. It specifies CASSLDRGSITGELFF.

This clone was counted once. DNA of the CDR3: TGCAGTGCTAGTCGGCAGGGGGATTCACCCCTCCACTTT. Translated: CSASRQGDSPLHF. The V gene is TRBV20-1, the J gene TRBJ1-6; 7 bases map to TRBD1. Germline loops: CDR1 DFQATT, CDR2 SNEGSKA (reference sequence). The V segment lost 3 bases and the J segment 8 bases; nucleotides outside the gene matches: 4. CDR3 length: 13 amino acids.

The rearrangement uses TRBV6-2 or TRBV6-3 and TRBJ2-7, with 9 nucleotides matching TRBD2. Germline lookup yields CDR1 MNHEY and CDR2 SVGEGT. CDR3 length equals 15 residues. The trim removed 4 bases at V and 4 bases at J, leaving 8 bases unmatched. As DNA, the CDR3 is TGTGCCAGCAGTTCAGGGACTAGCCTAAGATACGAGCAGTACTTC. Its translation is CASSSGTSLRYEQYF.

J is TRBJ2-7 and V is TRBV11-2; maybe TRBD2 (6 bases). There are 17 residues in the CDR3. V lost 1 base and J 2 bases, leaving 18 bases between the germline ends. The V gene's germline CDR1 is SGHAT and CDR2 FQNNGV. CDR3 amino acids: CASSLGGYGEVTYEQYF. As DNA, the CDR3 is TGTGCCAGCAGCTTAGGGGGTTACGGGGAGGTAACCTACGAGCAGTACTTC.